The 8 T cell receptor beta chains listed next were all sequenced from one sample in a study of memory CD4+ T cells and cytomegalovirus serostatus. The protocol was immunoSEQ multiplex PCR, while the TCRdb copy is restricted to in-frame clones and leaves out a portion. The sample records about 52,000 clones, 78% being singletons. Single viable CD3+CD4+CD8-CD45RO+ cells were sorted as the memory CD4+ T cells. Sequenced input: memory CD4+ T cells from blood. These receptors all come from an adult in good health and CMV-seronegative.

In its sample, this clone ranks as medium-sized. The chain links TRBV27 to TRBJ1-1; D possibly corresponds to TRBD1 (5 bases). The CDR3 is made up of 17 amino acids. V lost 8 bases to trimming and J lost 0 bases, with 22 bases between them. Germline assignment: CDR1 MNHEY and CDR2 SMNVEV (reference sequence). The DNA for the CDR3 is TGTGCCAGCGCCATGGGGCCTCATACGCTCGTGAACACTGAAGCTTTCTTT. Protein sequence: CASAMGPHTLVNTEAFF.

V and J are TRBV30 and TRBJ1-1; TRBD1 matches at 8 bases. Looked up from germline, CDR1 is GTSNPN and CDR2 is SVGIG (reference sequence). The CDR3 is 12 amino acids. Unmatched junction bases numbered 5, after V lost 3 bases and J lost 8 bases. DNA for the CDR3: TGTGCCTGGAGGGACAGGGAGTACGAAGCTTTCTTT. It encodes CAWRDREYEAFF.

This clone was seen once. The chain is built from TRBV5-1 and TRBJ2-5; possibly TRBD2 for D (6 bases). CDR1 SGHRS and CDR2 YFSETQ come from the germline V gene. Trimming removed 5 bases from V and 1 base from J, with 9 bases in between. This CDR3 is 13 amino acids long. The CDR3 region has the DNA TGCGCCAGCAGGGCCGGGGGCCAAGAGACCCAGTACTTC. Protein product: CASRAGGQETQYF.

The chain joins TRBV27 to TRBJ1-5; D is unclear. This CDR3 is 14 amino acids long. V lost 3 bases and J 1 base, leaving 7 bases between the germline ends. The germline V gene encodes CDR1 MNHEY and CDR2 SMNVEV (reference sequence). As DNA, the CDR3 is TGTGCCAGCAGTTTGGGCCAAAGCAATCAGCCCCAGCATTTT. This translates into CASSLGQSNQPQHF.

The V and J genes are TRBV6-1 and TRBJ1-1, with D hard to call. This CDR3 comprises 11 residues. V lost 9 bases to trimming and J lost 8 bases, with 13 bases between them. Germline CDR1 reads MNHNS; CDR2 reads SASEGT. In DNA, the CDR3 is TGTGCCAGTACACCCTCTACGGAAGCTTTCTTT. It is translated as CASTPSTEAFF.

The chain uses TRBV5-1 and TRBJ2-1; no firm D call. The CDR3 covers 15 residues. Germline loops: CDR1 SGHRS, CDR2 YFSETQ. V dropped 2 bases and J dropped 4 bases, with 13 bases sitting between them. CDR3 sequence reads: CASSLTTARYNEQFF. CDR3 coding DNA: TGCGCCAGCAGCTTAACCACGGCAAGGTACAATGAGCAGTTCTTC. The full variable domain, rest sourced from reference TRBV5-1 and TRBJ2-1, is KAGVTQTPRYLIKTRGQQVTLSCSPISGHRSVSWYQQTPGQGLQFLFEYFSETQRNKGNFPGRFSGRQFSNSRSEMNVSTLELGDSALYLCASSLTTARYNEQFFGPGTRLTVL.

The rearrangement links TRBV2 to TRBJ2-1, with 9 nucleotides matching TRBD1. This CDR3 contains 14 residues. Germline CDR1 and CDR2: SNHLY and FYNNEI. The V and J ends lost 6 bases and 8 bases, in that order; junction bases with no gene match: 8. CDR3: CASRDRGLSDEQFF. The CDR3 DNA reads TGTGCCAGCAGGGACAGGGGTTTATCGGATGAGCAGTTCTTC. Full variable domain (rest looked up from reference TRBV2 and TRBJ2-1): EPEVTQTPSHQVTQMGQEVILRCVPISNHLYFYWYRQILGQKVEFLVSFYNNEISEKSEIFDDQFSVERPDGSNFTLKIRSTKLEDSAMYFCASRDRGLSDEQFFGPGTRLTVL.

The V and J genes are TRBV4-1 and TRBJ1-5, with D unclear. Trimming stripped 0 bases from V and 6 bases from J, with 6 bases between. CDR1 is MGHRA, CDR2 YSYEKL, per germline. The CDR3 is 13 residues long. CDR3 amino acids: CASSQDEGQPQHF. The CDR3 bases are TGCGCCAGCAGCCAAGATGAAGGTCAGCCCCAGCATTTT.